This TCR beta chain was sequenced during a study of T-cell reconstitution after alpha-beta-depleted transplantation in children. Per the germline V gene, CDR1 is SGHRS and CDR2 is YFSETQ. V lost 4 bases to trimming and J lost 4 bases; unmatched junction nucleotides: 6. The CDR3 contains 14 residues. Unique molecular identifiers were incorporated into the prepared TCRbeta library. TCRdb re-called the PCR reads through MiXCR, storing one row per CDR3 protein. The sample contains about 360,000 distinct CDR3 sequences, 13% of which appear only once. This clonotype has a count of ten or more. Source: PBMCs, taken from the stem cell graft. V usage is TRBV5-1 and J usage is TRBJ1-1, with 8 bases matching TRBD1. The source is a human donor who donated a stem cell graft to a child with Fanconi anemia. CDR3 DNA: TGCGCCAGCAGCCCAAGTGACAGGGGCACTGAAGCTTTCTTT. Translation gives CASSPSDRGTEAFF.